The TCR beta chain described here comes from a study of cytotoxic CD8 clonotypes in ibrutinib-treated CLL. Profiled with immunoSEQ multiplex PCR; TCRdb holds only in-frame clones, not every one. The table records under 200,000 clones, about 80% of them present only once. This TCR derives from a human donor with chronic lymphocytic leukemia. The starting material was PBMCs, obtained after 24 months of ibrutinib treatment.

The chain's CDR3 is CASSLYETQYF. The CDR3 nucleotides read TGTGCCAGCAGCTTATATGAGACCCAGTACTTC. The rearrangement joins TRBV7-2 to TRBJ2-5; D unresolved. Germline V CDR1 and CDR2: SGHTA, FQGNSA. CDR3 length equals 11 residues. Between the trimmed V and J ends, which lost 2 bases and 5 bases, there was a span of 3 bases. Full variable domain (outside the CDR3, taken from reference TRBV7-2 and TRBJ2-5): GAGVSQSPSNKVTEKGKDVELRCDPISGHTALYWYRQSLGQGLEFLIYFQGNSAPDKSGLPSDRFSAERTGGSVSTLTIQRTQQEDSAVYLCASSLYETQYFGPGTRLLVL.